These 30 T cell receptor beta chains were all obtained from the same sample, sequenced in a study of CD8+ T cells in alopecia areata. The authors extracted RNA and reverse transcribed it into cDNA as the sequencing template. Using immunoSEQ multiplex PCR, the repertoire was profiled, and TCRdb retains in-frame clones only, with some absent. The sample carries approximately 31,000 clones, about 83% recorded once. The material sequenced was NKG2D-low CD8+ T cells sorted from blood. These receptors were collected from a human donor with alopecia areata.

The chain joins TRBV6-1 to TRBJ2-7; 12 positions match TRBD1. J was trimmed by 4 bases and V by 3 bases; bases with no gene match: 10. The germline gives CDR1 MNHNS, CDR2 SASEGT. There are 17 residues in the CDR3. The CDR3 protein is CASSDGFPGQGAYEQYF. The CDR3 DNA follows: TGTGCCAGCAGTGATGGATTTCCGGGACAGGGGGCTTACGAGCAGTACTTC.

The chain combines TRBV28 with TRBJ2-1; 8 bases map to TRBD2. Unmatched junction bases numbered 7, after V lost 7 bases and J lost 5 bases. The CDR3 totals 14 residues. In germline, CDR1 is MDHEN, CDR2 SYDVKM. The CDR3 loop is CASIERGFDNEQFF. As DNA, the CDR3 is TGTGCCAGCATTGAGCGGGGGTTCGACAATGAGCAGTTCTTC. The full variable domain, its missing parts supplied by reference TRBV28 and TRBJ2-1, is DVKVTQSSRYLVKRTGEKVFLECVQDMDHENMFWYRQDPGLGLRLIYFSYDVKMKEKGDIPEGYSVSREKKERFSLILESASTNQTSMYLCASIERGFDNEQFFGPGTRLTVL.

V gene TRBV5-1 combines with J gene TRBJ2-7; D is unresolved. V lost 1 base, J lost 1 base, and 6 bases lay in between. CDR3 length: 13 amino acids. In germline, CDR1 is SGHRS, CDR2 YFSETQ. The CDR3 loop is CASSLFSSYEQYF. CDR3 DNA sequence: TGCGCCAGCAGCTTGTTCTCATCCTACGAGCAGTACTTC.

This sequence joins TRBV7-8 and TRBJ1-6, with D maybe TRBD1 (5 bases). With 7 bases removed from V and 8 bases from J, the gap between germline ends came to 15 bases. CDR1 SGHVS and CDR2 FQNEAQ come from the germline V gene. The CDR3 has 14 residues. CDR3 amino acids: CASNEDKSYSPLHF. CDR3 DNA sequence: TGTGCCAGCAACGAGGACAAGTCTTATTCACCCCTCCACTTT.

J is TRBJ2-1 and V is TRBV19, with 13 positions matching TRBD2. The V segment lost 5 bases and the J segment 7 bases; nucleotides outside the gene matches: 8. Germline-derived CDR1 and CDR2 are LNHDA and SQIVND (reference sequence). The CDR3 is 16 residues long. The CDR3 coding sequence is TGTGCCAGTAGTTGGACTAGCGGGAGTTTTAGGAATGAGCAGTTCTTC. Translating it yields CASSWTSGSFRNEQFF.

The rearrangement links TRBV28 to TRBJ2-7; 9 bases are a match to TRBD1. J lost 3 bases, V lost 5 bases, and 8 bases had no gene match. The germline CDR1 and CDR2 sequences are MDHEN and SYDVKM. There are 15 residues in the CDR3. The CDR3, as DNA: TGTGCCAGCAGTCCCTCTGGGACAGGGCGCTACGAGCAGTACTTC. Translating gives CASSPSGTGRYEQYF.

In nucleotides, the CDR3 is TGCGCCAGCAGCCCGATCGGAGTCCTGGATACGCAGTATTTT. Translating gives CASSPIGVLDTQYF. The genes are TRBV4-1 and TRBJ2-3; D is unresolved. CDR3 length equals 14 residues. The germline V and J ends were trimmed by 4 bases and 6 bases, with 14 bases remaining between them. Per the germline V gene, CDR1 is MGHRA and CDR2 is YSYEKL.

The chain joins TRBV29-1 to TRBJ2-3; 8 bases agree with TRBD2. CDR3 length: 17 residues. CDR1 and CDR2 from the germline V gene are SQVTM and ANQGSEA. V lost 3 bases and J lost 0; bases outside the gene matches: 11. CDR3 nucleotides: TGCAGCGTTGACTTACTAGCGGAAATCTTTAGCACAGATACGCAGTATTTT. It specifies CSVDLLAEIFSTDTQYF.

In the case of this clone: One junction end disagrees with the germline gene, perhaps due to a read error. The rearrangement links TRBV27 to TRBJ2-7, with D hard to call. The CDR3 is 11 amino acids. Germline V gene data show CDR1 as MNHEY and CDR2 as SMNVEV (reference sequence). The CDR3 DNA is TGTGCCAGCGCCCTAGGGTACGGGCAGTACTTC. Translation gives CASALGYGQYF.

This chain connects TRBV7-6 to TRBJ1-5; D unclear. With 0 bases removed from V and 10 bases from J, the gap between germline ends came to 7 bases. There are 12 residues in the CDR3. Per germline, CDR1 SGHVS and CDR2 FNYEAQ. CDR3 sequence (DNA): TGTGCCAGCAGCTTAGCTGGGGAACCCCAGCATTTT. Protein sequence: CASSLAGEPQHF.

The chain couples TRBV7-9 to TRBJ2-7; D is ambiguous. The CDR3 is 12 residues long. Trimming removed 4 bases at V and 4 bases at J, with 8 bases between. In germline, CDR1 is SEHNR, CDR2 FQNEAQ (reference sequence). The CDR3 DNA reads TGTGCCAGCAGCTCACCCAGGTACGAGCAGTACTTC. This gives the protein CASSSPRYEQYF.

This clone showed up just a few times. This chain uses TRBV6-1 with TRBJ2-7; D possibly matches TRBD1 or TRBD2 (5 bases each). CDR3 length: 14 residues. Trimming removed 2 bases from V and 4 bases from J, with 12 bases in between. The germline CDR1 and CDR2 sequences are MNHNS and SASEGT. The CDR3 region has the DNA TGTGCCAGCAGTGAACGGGACGAGGGGTACGAGCAGTACTTC. It yields the protein CASSERDEGYEQYF.

Only one count was recorded for this clone. The chain recombines TRBV27 with TRBJ2-7; TRBD1 aligns across 11 bases. Germline loops: CDR1 MNHEY, CDR2 SMNVEV (reference sequence). Losses at the gene ends were 5 bases for V and 5 bases for J; bases not matched to a gene: 5. The CDR3 has 14 residues. The CDR3 is CASSLGTGGNEQYF. In nucleotides, the CDR3 is TGTGCCAGCAGTCTCGGGACAGGGGGTAACGAGCAGTACTTC.

This clone was counted only a few times. This chain uses TRBV7-9 with TRBJ1-4, with D unclear. V was pared by 5 bases and J by 7 bases, with 11 bases between. Germline V lookup: CDR1 SEHNR, CDR2 FQNEAQ (reference sequence). This CDR3 comprises 13 residues. The CDR3 is CASSPPNGEKLFF. CDR3 nucleotide sequence: TGTGCCAGCAGCCCACCAAACGGTGAAAAACTGTTTTTT.

The chain couples TRBV29-1 to TRBJ2-4; no definite D call. V lost 4 bases and J 1 base, leaving 11 bases between the germline ends. Germline CDR1 reads SQVTM; CDR2 reads ANQGSEA. The CDR3 contains 14 residues. The CDR3 DNA reads TGCAGCGTTGTAGGGTTGGAGGCCAAAAACATTCAGTACTTC. This gives the protein CSVVGLEAKNIQYF. Combining the CDR3 with reference TRBV29-1 and TRBJ2-4 gives the whole variable domain SAVISQKPSRDICQRGTSLTIQCQVDSQVTMMFWYRQQPGQSLTLIATANQGSEATYESGFVIDKFPISRPNLTFSTLTVSNMSPEDSSIYLCSVVGLEAKNIQYFGAGTRLSVL.

The genes are TRBV15 and TRBJ2-1; the D is unclear. V was trimmed by 7 bases and J by 2 bases, leaving 12 bases between them. The germline V gene has CDR1 LNHNV and CDR2 YYDKDF (reference sequence). The CDR3 length is 14 residues. The CDR3: CATKERSAYNEQFF. In DNA, the CDR3 is TGTGCCACCAAAGAACGTTCGGCCTACAATGAGCAGTTCTTC.

This chain links TRBV11-2 with TRBJ2-5, with D maybe TRBD1 (5 bases). The V end was cut by 0 bases, the J end by 0 bases, with 11 bases between. This CDR3 is 16 amino acids long. Germline loops: CDR1 SGHAT, CDR2 FQNNGV. CDR3 in DNA: TGTGCCAGCAGCTTAGACTCCAGGGTACACCAAGAGACCCAGTACTTC. Protein product: CASSLDSRVHQETQYF.

The J gene is TRBJ2-1, the V gene TRBV4-3; TRBD1 matches at 8 bases. V shed 0 bases, J shed 4 bases, and the junction held 5 bases outside the gene matches. Germline CDR1 and CDR2: LGHNA and YSLEER. The CDR3 has 16 residues. The DNA for the CDR3 is TGCGCCAGCAGCCAAGATATGCAGGGGGCGTACAATGAGCAGTTCTTC. Translated, it gives CASSQDMQGAYNEQFF.

The chain recombines TRBV5-1 with TRBJ2-1, with D perhaps matching TRBD2 (5 bases). Germline V gene data show CDR1 as SGHRS and CDR2 as YFSETQ. The length of the CDR3 is 14 residues. The V end was cut by 2 bases, the J end by 6 bases, with 12 bases between. As DNA, the CDR3 is TGCGCCAGCAGCTTTCCCTCTAGCTTCAATGAGCAGTTCTTC. Encoded protein: CASSFPSSFNEQFF.

The J gene is TRBJ2-3, the V gene TRBV14; 10 bases match TRBD1. V lost 8 bases, J lost 3 bases, and 8 bases stayed unmatched. There are 15 residues in the CDR3. CDR1 is SGHDN, CDR2 FVKESK, per germline. The CDR3 coding sequence is TGTGCCAGCTCCCTTCCGGGACAGGGGACAGATACGCAGTATTTT. This codes for CASSLPGQGTDTQYF.

V and J are TRBV7-2 and TRBJ2-7; D uncertain. Between the trimmed V and J ends, which lost 7 bases and 3 bases, there was a span of 7 bases. The CDR3 is 11 residues long. Per the germline V gene, CDR1 is SGHTA and CDR2 is FQGNSA. For the CDR3, the DNA is TGTGCCAGCACCGACTTCTACGAGCAGTACTTC. Its translation: CASTDFYEQYF.

The J gene is TRBJ2-3, the V gene TRBV7-2; 12 nucleotides match TRBD2. Germline loops: CDR1 SGHTA, CDR2 FQGNSA. This CDR3 spans 17 amino acids. V shed 2 bases and J 6 bases; nucleotides not matched to a gene: 9. The CDR3 protein is CASSLPTSGRFSDTQYF. CDR3 DNA: TGTGCCAGCAGCTTACCGACTAGCGGGAGATTTTCCGATACGCAGTATTTT.

The chain uses TRBV4-3 and TRBJ2-7; no firm D call. The CDR3 is made up of 14 amino acids. The germline gives CDR1 LGHNA, CDR2 YSLEER. V lost 1 base and J lost 3, with 10 bases in between. CDR3 amino acids: CASSQGATDYEQYF. DNA of the CDR3: TGCGCCAGCAGCCAAGGGGCCACGGACTACGAGCAGTACTTC.

The chain has TRBV4-1 and TRBJ1-2; D is ambiguous. From germline, CDR1 is MGHRA and CDR2 YSYEKL. The germline V and J ends were trimmed by 0 bases and 6 bases, with 8 bases remaining between them. This CDR3 has 13 amino acids. CDR3 protein: CASSQDLRNGYTF. CDR3 DNA: TGCGCCAGCAGCCAAGATCTAAGAAATGGCTACACCTTC.

The rearrangement links TRBV4-1 to TRBJ2-5, with D unresolved. The CDR3 totals 12 residues. Trimming stripped 4 bases from V and 0 bases from J, with 3 bases between. From germline, CDR1 is MGHRA and CDR2 YSYEKL. The DNA for the CDR3 is TGCGCCAGCAGCCCGGACCAAGAGACCCAGTACTTC. Protein sequence: CASSPDQETQYF.

V and J are TRBV25-1 and TRBJ1-1; 7 nucleotides line up with TRBD1. The CDR3 is made up of 13 amino acids. Per germline, CDR1 MGHDK and CDR2 SYGVNS. Trimming removed 6 bases from V and 5 bases from J; junction bases left unmatched: 6. The DNA for the CDR3 is TGTGCCAGCAGGGCAGGGGGAGCGACTGAAGCTTTCTTT. As protein: CASRAGGATEAFF.

The V and J genes are TRBV10-2 and TRBJ2-5; a weak D match, TRBD2 (5 bases). V lost 2 bases and J lost 5, with 21 bases in between. CDR1 and CDR2 from the germline V gene are WSHSY and SAAADI. The CDR3 has 17 amino acids. CDR3: CASSEQAPGMARETQYF. CDR3 sequence (DNA): TGCGCCAGCAGTGAGCAGGCCCCGGGAATGGCCAGGGAGACCCAGTACTTC.

This sequence joins TRBV30 and TRBJ1-1; tentatively, D is TRBD1 (6 bases). V lost 0 bases to trimming and J lost 0 bases, with 11 bases between them. Germline V gives CDR1 GTSNPN, CDR2 SVGIG (reference sequence). CDR3 length equals 15 residues. The CDR3, as DNA: TGTGCCTGGAGTGTCACAGGGTCATTGAACACTGAAGCTTTCTTT. Its protein is CAWSVTGSLNTEAFF.

The genes are TRBV6-4 and TRBJ2-5; TRBD2 agrees at 13 bases. J lost 4 bases, V lost 3 bases, and 2 bases had no gene match. Germline V lookup: CDR1 MRHNA, CDR2 SNTAGT. CDR3 length: 15 amino acids. CDR3 in amino acids: CASSELAGGGETQYF. The CDR3 DNA sequence: TGTGCCAGCAGTGAACTAGCGGGAGGGGGAGAGACCCAGTACTTC.

This chain connects TRBV27 to TRBJ1-1, with D tentatively TRBD1 (5 bases). Deletions cut 2 bases from V and 0 bases from J, with 10 bases between. Germline V gene data show CDR1 as MNHEY and CDR2 as SMNVEV (reference sequence). The CDR3 is made up of 15 amino acids. For the CDR3, the DNA is TGTGCCAGCAGTTTAAGGGCAGGGCTGAACACTGAAGCTTTCTTT. This sequence encodes CASSLRAGLNTEAFF.